The subject of this entry is one T cell receptor beta chain. Antigen unknown. The sort gate was single viable CD3+CD4+CD8-CD45RO+ cells for memory CD4+ T cells. Profiled with immunoSEQ multiplex PCR; TCRdb holds only in-frame clones, not every one. The table lists 52,000 or so clones, around 76% of them singletons. The data were obtained in a study of memory CD4+ T cells and cytomegalovirus serostatus. In the study overall: Donors were healthy Belgian adults, about ten CMV seropositive and around 24 seronegative. General observations from the study: The CMV-associated TCR signature appears largely within the CD4+ memory repertoire.

The receptor's source is an adult in good health and CMV-seronegative. The sample comprised memory CD4+ T cells from blood.

This chain's CDR3 is CASSSTGNSPLHF. The CDR3 DNA follows: TGTGCCAGCAGCTCTACGGGGAATTCACCCCTCCACTTT. The chain recombines TRBV7-2 with TRBJ1-6; D gene uncertain. The CDR3 contains 13 residues. V lost 4 bases to trimming and J lost 7 bases, with 8 bases between them. The germline V gene has CDR1 SGHTA and CDR2 FQGNSA.